This TCR beta chain was retrieved from a study of blood T cell repertoires in COVID-19. Study details: Sites across the United States, Italy and Spain contributed samples from acute and convalescent COVID-19. Sample material is recorded as cDNA or gDNA derived from T cells, B-cell-depleted T cells, or PBMCs.

V lost 5 bases and J 3 bases, leaving 14 bases between the germline ends. CDR3 length: 14 amino acids. Germline assignment: CDR1 SEHNR and CDR2 FQNEAQ (reference sequence). Per the study methods: Estimates of nucleated cell counts were drawn from the amplification of reference gene primers. Produced via immunoSEQ multiplex PCR; TCRdb's table is partial and in-frame only. That table gives V, J and clone size, and the DNA gave D and trimming. This table holds some 250,000 clones, approximately 90% found once. The sequencing sample was made of PBMCs or T cells enriched from blood (not recorded which). The TCR was taken from a man aged 40-49 years who had recovered from COVID-19. V and J are TRBV7-9 and TRBJ2-7, with D possibly TRBD2 on 6 matching bases. The CDR3, as DNA: TGTGCCAGCAGCCAAATCTCCGGGGGCTACGAGCAGTACTTC. It is translated as CASSQISGGYEQYF.